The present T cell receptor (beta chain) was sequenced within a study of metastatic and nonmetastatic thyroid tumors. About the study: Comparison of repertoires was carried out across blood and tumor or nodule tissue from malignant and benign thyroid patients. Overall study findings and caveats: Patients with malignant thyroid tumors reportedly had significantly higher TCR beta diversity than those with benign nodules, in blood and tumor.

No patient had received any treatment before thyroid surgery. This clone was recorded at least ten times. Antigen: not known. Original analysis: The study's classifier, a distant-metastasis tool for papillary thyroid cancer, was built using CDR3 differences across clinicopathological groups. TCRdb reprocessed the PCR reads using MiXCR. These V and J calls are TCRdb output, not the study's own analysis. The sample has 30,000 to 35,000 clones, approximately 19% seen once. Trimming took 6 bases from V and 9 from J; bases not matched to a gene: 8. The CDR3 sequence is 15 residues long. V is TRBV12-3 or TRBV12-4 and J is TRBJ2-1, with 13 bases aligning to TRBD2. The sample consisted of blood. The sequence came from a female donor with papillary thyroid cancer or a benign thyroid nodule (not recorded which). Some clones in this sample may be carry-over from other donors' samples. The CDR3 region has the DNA TGTGCCAGCAGGTCAACTAGCGGGAGGGCCAGTGAGCAGTTCTTC. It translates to CASRSTSGRASEQFF.